This TCR beta chain was recovered during a study of control samples from healthy donors and cancer patients. The CDR3 loop spans 13 amino acids. V dropped 5 bases and J dropped 6 bases, with 13 bases sitting between them. Germline V gene data show CDR1 as SGHTA and CDR2 as FQGNSA. This table comes from immunoSEQ multiplex PCR, and its TCRdb copy is limited to in-frame clones, with some not included. Here the sample spans 100,000 to 150,000 clones, 85% to 95% being singletons. This sequence was found in a man in his fifties with head and neck cancer. The genes are TRBV7-2 and TRBJ2-5, with D maybe TRBD2 (5 bases). The sequencing input was PBMCs. The CDR3 coding sequence is TGTGCCAGCAGCCTACGCCGGGAAAAGACCCAGTACTTC. It translates to CASSLRREKTQYF.